These 18 T cell receptor beta chains originate from one sample sequenced in a study of cytomegalovirus exposure and HLA in healthy donors. Researchers ran the PCR with 60 Vbeta and 13 Jbeta primers. The assay was immunoSEQ multiplex PCR, and TCRdb's table has in-frame clones only and misses some. The top ten clones hold more than 10% of a sample with about 150,000 clones, more than 75% of them seen once. Input material: PBMCs. These TCRs come from a man aged 25 to 40 in good health and CMV-seropositive.

In its sample, this clone was seen a few times. The chain recombines TRBV2 with TRBJ1-2; D perhaps matches TRBD1 (6 bases). CDR3 length: 14 residues. V lost 5 bases and J lost 0, with 10 bases in between. CDR1 is SNHLY and CDR2 is FYNNEI in the germline V gene. As DNA, the CDR3 is TGTGCCAGCAGTACTGGACAGTCTAACTATGGCTACACCTTC. Its protein is CASSTGQSNYGYTF.

V gene TRBV23-1 combines with J gene TRBJ2-7, with a possible D match to TRBD2 (5 bases). TRBV23-1 carries the ORF label, with uncertain function. The CDR3 length is 15 residues. The V end was cut by 3 bases, the J end by 3 bases, with 15 bases between. CDR3 in DNA: TGCGCCAGCAGTCAGCGGGCGGCCCATTTCTACGAGCAGTACTTC. As protein: CASSQRAAHFYEQYF.

Remarks on this clone: The sample has other DNA sequences that encode this CDR3 too. The V call is TRBV19, the J call TRBJ2-7, with 8 bases lining up with TRBD2. In germline, CDR1 is LNHDA, CDR2 SQIVND (reference sequence). The CDR3 length is 14 residues. With V trimmed by 1 base and J by 3 bases, 2 bases remained unmatched. In DNA form, the CDR3 reads TGTGCCAGTAGTATAGCGGGAGGGAACTACGAGCAGTACTTC. The encoded protein is CASSIAGGNYEQYF.

The V call is TRBV29-1, the J call TRBJ2-3; possibly TRBD2 for D (6 bases). Germline assignment: CDR1 SQVTM and CDR2 ANQGSEA. The V and J ends lost 2 bases and 3 bases respectively, with 15 bases between them. This CDR3 has 15 residues. CDR3 sequence: CSVEMAGRLTDTQYF. In DNA, the CDR3 is TGCAGCGTTGAAATGGCGGGACGGTTGACAGATACGCAGTATTTT.

The chain links TRBV12-5 to TRBJ2-7; 8 bases match TRBD2. Germline trimming cut 1 base from V and 2 bases from J; bases unmatched to any gene: 7. The germline CDR1 and CDR2 sequences are LGHNT and FRNRAP. This CDR3 region has 16 residues. DNA for the CDR3: TGTGCTAGTGGTTTGGGGCTAGCGGGCCGGGCCTACGAGCAGTACTTC. It translates to CASGLGLAGRAYEQYF. Full variable domain (outside the CDR3, taken from reference TRBV12-5 and TRBJ2-7): DARVTQTPRHKVTEMGQEVTMRCQPILGHNTVFWYRQTMMQGLELLAYFRNRAPLDDSGMPKDRFSAEMPDATLATLKIQPSEPRDSAVYFCASGLGLAGRAYEQYFGPGTRLTVT.

The rearrangement joins TRBV29-1 to TRBJ2-7; TRBD1 agrees at 8 bases. The CDR3 is 12 residues long. The V and J ends lost 7 bases and 2 bases, in that order; junction bases with no gene match: 4. Germline V gene data show CDR1 as SQVTM and CDR2 as ANQGSEA. CDR3 nucleotides: TGCAGCGCCAGACAGGGGACCTACGAGCAGTACTTC. Encoded protein: CSARQGTYEQYF.

This chain connects TRBV27 to TRBJ2-7; 8 bases agree with TRBD1. Germline V gene sequence: CDR1 MNHEY, CDR2 SMNVEV (reference sequence). Germline trimming cut 3 bases from V and 2 bases from J; bases unmatched to any gene: 9. The CDR3 length is 16 residues. This CDR3 reads CASSFIFGQGPYEQYF. The CDR3 nucleotides are TGTGCCAGCAGTTTTATTTTTGGACAGGGACCCTACGAGCAGTACTTC.

This chain joins TRBV4-2 and TRBJ2-2; D is possibly TRBD2 (5 bases). Trimming took 4 bases from V and 0 from J, leaving 12 bases between them. There are 16 residues in the CDR3. Germline assignment: CDR1 LGHNA and CDR2 YNFKEQ. CDR3 nucleotides: TGTGCCAGCAGCCCGGGGTGGGATACGAACACCGGGGAGCTGTTTTTT. It yields the protein CASSPGWDTNTGELFF.

V is TRBV9 and J is TRBJ1-4; D may be TRBD1 (5 bases). Looked up from germline, CDR1 is SGDLS and CDR2 is YYNGEE. The CDR3 extends over 15 amino acids. V lost 3 bases to trimming and J lost 0 bases, with 9 bases between them. In nucleotides, the CDR3 is TGTGCCAGCAGCGCCCAGACAGCAACTAATGAAAAACTGTTTTTT. This codes for CASSAQTATNEKLFF.

V is TRBV11-2 and J is TRBJ1-5; D is perhaps TRBD1 (6 bases). V lost 5 bases to trimming and J lost 3 bases, with 14 bases between them. Germline V gene lookup returns CDR1 SGHAT and CDR2 FQNNGV. The CDR3 is 15 residues long. The CDR3 DNA reads as TGTGCCAGCAGCGAGGCTGGACAGCCCAATCAGCCCCAGCATTTT. The encoded protein is CASSEAGQPNQPQHF.

Details on this clone: The sample has other DNA sequences that encode this CDR3 too. The rearrangement joins TRBV11-3 to TRBJ2-2; 12 positions match TRBD2. This CDR3 is built from 15 residues. The junction had 1 base not matched to a gene; V was cut back by 4 bases and J by 4 bases. Germline V lookup: CDR1 SGHNT, CDR2 YENEEA. In DNA, the CDR3 is TGTGCCAGCAGCTCGGGACTAGCGGGCACCGGGGAGCTGTTTTTT. This gives the protein CASSSGLAGTGELFF.

The chain joins TRBV27 to TRBJ2-1, with TRBD2 matching 7 bases. V trimming: 0 bases; J trimming: 5 bases; junction bases outside the gene matches: 7. This CDR3 spans 16 amino acids. The germline CDR1 and CDR2 sequences are MNHEY and SMNVEV (reference sequence). The CDR3 coding sequence is TGTGCCAGCAGTTTATCCGTGCGGGAGTTCCACAATGAGCAGTTCTTC. This encodes CASSLSVREFHNEQFF.

The count of this clone is one. The chain recombines TRBV28 with TRBJ1-1; D remains unclear. The CDR3 is made up of 14 amino acids. From germline, CDR1 is MDHEN and CDR2 SYDVKM. Trimming pared 5 bases from V and 0 bases from J, leaving 10 bases between. The CDR3 DNA sequence: TGTGCCAGCAGTCTCTTACATCTGAACACTGAAGCTTTCTTT. Protein product: CASSLLHLNTEAFF.

The chain has TRBV29-1 and TRBJ2-1; 8 bases align to TRBD1. The CDR3 consists of 13 residues. Looked up from germline, CDR1 is SQVTM and CDR2 is ANQGSEA. Trimming took 2 bases from V and 7 from J; bases not matched to a gene: 4. The CDR3 region has the DNA TGCAGCGTTGAAACTGACAGGGGTAATGAGCAGTTCTTC. Amino acids: CSVETDRGNEQFF.

The chain has TRBV11-1 and TRBJ2-1; possibly TRBD1 for D (6 bases). V lost 6 bases, J lost 0 bases, and 15 bases lay in between. Germline lookup yields CDR1 SGHAT and CDR2 FQDESV (reference sequence). The CDR3 contains 16 residues. CDR3 bases: TGTGCCAGCAGACGACATCAGGGGATCTCCTACAATGAGCAGTTCTTC. Amino acids: CASRRHQGISYNEQFF.

This sequence joins TRBV28 and TRBJ2-4; 10 nucleotides line up with TRBD2. CDR1 and CDR2 (germline): MDHEN, SYDVKM. V shed 1 base, J shed 8 bases, and the junction held 5 bases outside the gene matches. The CDR3 has 15 residues. The CDR3 coding sequence is TGTGCCAGCAGTTTATCTAGCGGGAGCGTAGACATTCAGTACTTC. It codes for CASSLSSGSVDIQYF.

This sequence joins TRBV10-3 and TRBJ1-2, with TRBD1 matching 9 bases. Germline CDR1 ENHRY, CDR2 SYGVKD. This CDR3 contains 12 residues. V lost 6 bases, J lost 5 bases, and 1 base stayed unmatched. The DNA of the CDR3 is TGTGCCATCAGGGGGACAGGGTATGGCTACACCTTC. It is translated as CAIRGTGYGYTF.

The V gene is TRBV10-3, the J gene TRBJ2-3; TRBD1 matches at 11 bases. CDR1 and CDR2 from the germline V gene are ENHRY and SYGVKD. The CDR3 runs 15 residues. V lost 7 bases to trimming and J lost 6 bases; unmatched junction nucleotides: 9. The CDR3 DNA reads TGTGCCATCAATAACCGGGACAGGGGGAGGGATACGCAGTATTTT. It specifies CAINNRDRGRDTQYF.